The T cell receptor (beta chain) under discussion was sequenced for a study of T cells after yellow fever vaccination. Study-level results: A weaker but faster secondary response was observed, peaking on day 5 versus 15.

Each CDR3 protein is one row after TCRdb ran MiXCR on the 5' RACE reads. The repertoire holds roughly 350,000 distinct CDR3 sequences, with roughly 4% as singletons. The trim removed 5 bases at V and 4 bases at J, leaving 5 bases unmatched. This CDR3 region has 15 residues. Germline CDR1 SGHTA, CDR2 FQGNSA. Remarks on this clonotype: What it binds is not known.

The chain links TRBV7-2 to TRBJ2-1; TRBD1 matches at 10 bases. The TCR sequence derives from a man aged 18 to 35 who received the YFV17D yellow fever vaccine. Sequenced material: PBMCs, taken 5 days after the yellow fever booster vaccination. The CDR3 is CASSQGQGKYNEQFF. For the CDR3, the DNA is TGTGCCAGCAGCCAGGGACAGGGGAAATACAATGAGCAGTTCTTC.